The rows below give T cell receptor beta chains drawn from one sample of a study of blood T cell repertoires in COVID-19. Profiled with immunoSEQ multiplex PCR; TCRdb holds only in-frame clones, not every one. The data hold 95,000 to 150,000 clones, with 82% observed a single time. The material sequenced was peripheral blood. Every receptor here comes from a woman aged 70-85 years with acute or convalescent COVID-19. Both conserved end residues are part of each CDR3. The D gene is left open where the match is weak. The size entry is marked missing in some rows and otherwise reads once, few, many or a size class.

DNA	CDR3	size	D	V	J
TGTGCCAGCAGCCAGGACTTTTTTGGGGCCGGGGAGCTGTTTTTT	CASSQDFFGAGELFF	.	.	TRBV3-1/TRBV3-2	TRBJ2-2
TGTGCCAGCAGCCCAACCGGGACAGGGGCTCAAGAGACCCAGTACTTC	CASSPTGTGAQETQYF	.	TRBD1	TRBV7-2	TRBJ2-5
TGTGCCAGCAGCTTAGTAGGGAGCGCTAGGGCTGAAGCTTTCTTT	CASSLVGSARAEAFF	.	.	TRBV7-2	TRBJ1-1
TGTGCCAGTAGTCCTGGGACAGCAACTAATGAAAAACTGTTTTTT	CASSPGTATNEKLFF	.	TRBD1	TRBV19	TRBJ1-4
TGCGCCAGCAGCCAAGGTATGAGGGAGAACTATGGCTACACCTTC	CASSQGMRENYGYTF	.	.	TRBV4-3	TRBJ1-2
TGTGCCAGCAGTGGGGGGACAGTCTATGGCTACACCTTC	CASSGGTVYGYTF	.	TRBD1	TRBV6-2/TRBV6-3	TRBJ1-2
TGTGCCAGCAGCTGGGCGACAGGGGCTGACGACGTCATCGGGCAGTTCTTC	CASSWATGADDVIGQFF	once	TRBD1	TRBV7-9	TRBJ2-1
TGTGCCAGCAGCCTGGGACAGGGGTGGAACACTGAAGCTTTCTTT	CASSLGQGWNTEAFF	once	TRBD1	TRBV11-2	TRBJ1-1
TGTGCCATCAGTATCGGACAGTCCACAGATACGCAGTATTTT	CAISIGQSTDTQYF	.	.	TRBV10-3	TRBJ2-3
TGCAGCGTTCAGAACAATGAGCAGTTCTTC	CSVQNNEQFF	.	.	TRBV29-1	TRBJ2-1
TGTGCCAGCTTATCCGGGTGGTGGGCTGAAGCTTTCTTT	CASLSGWWAEAFF	.	.	TRBV2	TRBJ1-1
TGTGCCAGCAGTTTAGCGCCGGGGGGCTACACCTTC	CASSLAPGGYTF	.	.	TRBV12-3/TRBV12-4	TRBJ1-2
TGTGCCAGCAGGCCGGGACTAGGGGTAGGGACCCAGTACTTC	CASRPGLGVGTQYF	.	TRBD2	TRBV9	TRBJ2-5
TGCGCCAGCAGTAGGGACAGGGGGCTTGGAGGCAATCAGCCCCAGCATTTT	CASSRDRGLGGNQPQHF	.	TRBD1	TRBV10-2	TRBJ1-5
TGTGCCAGCCAACCAGGGAGGGCCCAGAACACTGAAGCTTTCTTT	CASQPGRAQNTEAFF	.	.	TRBV18	TRBJ1-1
TGTGCCAGCAGCTTATCGGGGGGCTCCAGCACAGATACGCAGTATTTT	CASSLSGGSSTDTQYF	.	.	TRBV11-2	TRBJ2-3
TGTGCCAGCAGCCAAGATGGTAGGAGTACAGATACGCAGTATTTT	CASSQDGRSTDTQYF	.	.	TRBV3-1/TRBV3-2	TRBJ2-3
TGTGCCAGCAGTTACCGACAGTACTACAATGAGCAGTTCTTC	CASSYRQYYNEQFF	.	.	TRBV6-5	TRBJ2-1
TGCAGTGCTGGTGGGACTAGCGGGCAAGAGACCCAGTACTTC	CSAGGTSGQETQYF	.	TRBD2	TRBV20-1	TRBJ2-5
TGTGCCAGCAGTTTATCTCTTCTACCCAATTCACCCCTCCACTTT	CASSLSLLPNSPLHF	.	.	TRBV27	TRBJ1-6
TGTGCCAGCAGCCCCAGGACTAGCGGGGGGTACACAGATACGCAGTATTTT	CASSPRTSGGYTDTQYF	.	TRBD2	TRBV7-9	TRBJ2-3
TGTGCCAGCAGTCTACAGGGAGCGACTGAAGCTTTCTTT	CASSLQGATEAFF	.	.	TRBV3-1/TRBV3-2	TRBJ1-1
TGTGCCACCAGCGGCCGGGACTCCCTCTACGAGCAGTACTTC	CATSGRDSLYEQYF	.	.	TRBV15	TRBJ2-7
TGCGCCAGCAGCCAAGATCTAGTCTACAGGCTGGCCGGGGAGCTGTTTTTT	CASSQDLVYRLAGELFF	.	.	TRBV4-3	TRBJ2-2
TGCGCCAGCAGCTTGGCCTATCTCGGCGGGGGGGCAGATACGCAGTATTTT	CASSLAYLGGGADTQYF	few	TRBD2	TRBV5-1	TRBJ2-3
TGTGCCAGCTCCGAACAGGGAAACTATGGCTACACCTTC	CASSEQGNYGYTF	.	.	TRBV7-2	TRBJ1-2
TGTGCCATGAAGGCTGACAGGGTGAACACTGAAGCTTTCTTT	CAMKADRVNTEAFF	once	TRBD1	TRBV10-3	TRBJ1-1
TGCGCCAGCAGCTCGGCAGGCGACTATGGCTACACCTTC	CASSSAGDYGYTF	.	.	TRBV5-1	TRBJ1-2
TGTGCCAGCTCACGGTCCTCCGTCGGACAGGGGAACACAGATACGCAGTATTTT	CASSRSSVGQGNTDTQYF	.	TRBD1	TRBV18	TRBJ2-3
TGTGCCACCAGTGACCCCTACAGGGTGGGGCACGGGGAGCTGTTTTTT	CATSDPYRVGHGELFF	.	.	TRBV24-1	TRBJ2-2
TGTGCCAGCAGCCAAGGTGGACAGGGGGCTACAGATACGCAGTATTTT	CASSQGGQGATDTQYF	once	TRBD1	TRBV3-1/TRBV3-2	TRBJ2-3